This T cell receptor beta chain came from a study of cytomegalovirus exposure and HLA in healthy donors (dated by TCRdb to about 2017). The study in broad terms: An earlier analysis of more than 550 of the donors reported 276 Gb of sequence data and 117 million unique TCR beta sequences obtained from roughly 180 million T cells. An early release that covered around 590 HLA-typed donors contained around 330 gigabases of sequencing data and 80 million or so unique TCR sequences. The genetic ancestry cluster associated with self-reported Caucasian donors included roughly 84% of the 398 genotyped donors. The study aimed to test whether signatures of past pathogen exposure could be identified by cataloging public T cell receptors. The study profiled the T cell repertoires of under 700 subjects by immunosequencing and related them to cytomegalovirus serostatus. Along with the 666-subject first cohort, a separate validation cohort of approximately 110 different subjects was used. To predict cytomegalovirus infection status, the study combined high-throughput TCR immunosequencing, statistical association of individual TCRs with disease status, and machine learning. To study patterns of TCR occurrence, a later analysis re-analyzed previously published TCR beta repertoires from 666 donors and added high-resolution HLA genotyping. In the later analysis, no new phenotypic data were used to find candidate immune exposures; instead, reliance was placed on TCR beta sequences and their occurrence across donors. An earlier analysis of more than 450 of the donors used high-throughput TCR beta sequencing to judge whether each TCR beta V gene segment behaved as functional or pseudogenic. Donor age, sex, ethnicity and CMV serostatus were compiled together with the repertoire data. In a later genetic analysis, genome-wide SNP genotypes for about 55% of the roughly 670 donors were used, and that subset was treated as a discovery cohort. All discovery cohort repertoires had been generated on a single sequencing platform. HLA typing covered class I and class II loci at four-digit resolution. The number of typed donors differed by locus: about 620-640 for A, B, C, DRB1 and DQB1; some 500 for DQA1; 606 for DPA1; and some 450 for DPB1. Because of strong linkage in the cohort, 4 to 6 DR-DQ haplotypes were treated as single units for association and clustering. On average, 235,054 unique TCR beta nucleotide sequences were sequenced per donor among more than 350 genotyped donors of the cohort, with roughly 18% of those sequences being non-productive.

In total, roughly 710 healthy bone marrow donors made up the cohort. At the time of sampling, all cohort members were nominally healthy, though unrecorded immune exposures were likely present. The donor was CMV seronegative and was included in the group of around 320 seronegative cohort members. A peripheral blood sample was collected from each donor, and TCR beta sequencing was performed on peripheral blood mononuclear cells. The Qiagen DNeasy Blood Extraction Kit was used to extract genomic DNA from the blood cell samples. Library method: the immunoSEQ multiplex PCR assay. The multiplex PCR relied on a mix of 60 forward primers for TCR Vbeta segments and 13 reverse primers for TCR Jbeta segments. A multiplex PCR assay on genomic DNA amplified the CDR3 region of rearranged TCR beta genes. The amplified TCR beta libraries were sequenced on the Illumina HiSeq System as 87-base-pair reads. The original methods were these. Across the 670 or so repertoires, a later analysis counted tens of millions of unique TCR beta chains, 9.5 million to 13 million of which were shared by at least two donors. Raw reads were error-corrected and collapsed into unique sequences by a nearest-neighbor algorithm in which closely related sequences were merged to remove PCR and sequencing errors. To assign V, D and J gene segments, CDR3 sequences were aligned to IMGT reference sequences. Each retained sequence needed at least a six-nucleotide match to both a V gene segment and a J gene segment. Rearrangements were classified as productive when the CDR3 lacked stop codons and remained in frame with V and J, and all other rearrangements were classified as non-productive. CDR3 was defined according to IMGT convention as the region running from the second conserved V-encoded cysteine to the conserved J-encoded phenylalanine. The earlier analysis of about 570 of the donors excluded any sequence lacking an unambiguous match to a single V gene segment. In an earlier analysis of several hundred of the donors, V segments were called functional above 56.7% productive rearrangements and were called segregating when the between-donor standard deviation exceeded 5%. A statistical classification framework was built for diagnosing cytomegalovirus status from the catalog of TCR beta chain sequences. In a later analysis, V and J genes were assigned by comparing TCR nucleotide sequences against IMGT/GENE-DB human TR gene sequences. Using the TCRdist pipeline, a later analysis assigned CDR3 sequences along with most-parsimonious VDJ recombination scenarios. In a later analysis, every TCR beta chain was defined by the combination of its CDR3 amino acid sequence and its V-gene family, and reads without a unique V-gene family were dropped. A later analysis removed 592 highly shared, low-generation-probability nucleotide sequences to deal with suspected cross-contamination and a sequencing artifact. A later analysis calculated a clonal expansion index for each public chain from normalized within-repertoire ranks of inferred template counts. Generation probabilities in a later analysis came from a VDJ recombination model fitted to out-of-frame rearrangements, and those results were checked against IGoR. Hypergeometric tests were used in a later analysis to score TCR-TCR, TCR-HLA and TCR-CMV co-occurrence, with a repertoire-size bias correction applied to the TCR pairs. A later analysis estimated false discovery rates by permuting HLA or CMV assignments 20 times. In a later analysis, co-occurring TCRs were grouped with DBSCAN, and TCRdist sequence similarity was added when clustering was performed within HLA-allele-positive subsets. For co-occurrence clustering, repertoires with fewer than 30,000 or more than 120,000 public chains were excluded, along with a handful of repertoires with anomalous nucleotide sharing. TCRdb limited this immuneACCESS table to in-frame rearrangements with V and J called. A share of clones is missing; checked studies link under half to unresolved V genes, and the rest is unexplained. Clonal size and the V and J genes are those of that table, whereas D and trimming came from the DNA. The sample table contains approximately 100,000 clones; only one count was recorded for 65% to 80% of them. The top ten clonotypes cover about 1.9% of the sample.

General study outcomes and caveats: In a later analysis, the rate of TCR association differed among HLA loci, with DRB1 alleles having the most associated TCRs and HLA-C alleles having the fewest. The earlier analysis of approximately 590 of the donors excluded some 15 rarely observed V segments, including chromosome 9 orphons, because counts were too low. Several of the top co-occurrence clusters appeared to be linked to parvovirus B19, influenza, CMV and Epstein-Barr virus, according to a later analysis. V-gene and J-gene trimming of TCR beta chains was associated with a missense DCLRE1C variant in a later genetic analysis, and the association was replicated in an independent cohort. The study gave a list of some 150 TCR beta chains associated with cytomegalovirus. The presence/absence analyses assumed that sequencing depth was roughly uniform across donors, and that assumption may not be true. Linkage disequilibrium might explain the correlated functional status among segregating V segments, but an unknown experimental factor could not be excluded. In vitro tests confirmed that three of the cytomegalovirus-associated TCR beta chains recognize cytomegalovirus antigens. Because the 87-base-pair reads could not distinguish some IMGT-functional V segments, including TRBV6-2 and TRBV6-3, those segments were excluded. While some public TCRs were present in many individuals, most TCR sequences turned up only very rarely across donors. In a later analysis, most CMV-associated TCR beta chains were found to appear HLA-restricted, with HLA associations seemingly driven largely by CMV exposure. A further reported finding was that TCR beta sequences accurately predicted the HLA-A and HLA-B alleles for most subjects in the first cohort. Immune exposure information for the cohort was limited to CMV serostatus. A cluster of highly shared sequence variants was judged likely to represent a technical artifact of the sequencing pipeline. When HLA alleles, especially DR and DQ, strongly co-occurred, TCR associations were difficult to assign to individual alleles. In an earlier analysis of some 550 of the donors, most TCR beta V segments were observed in productive rearrangements about 87% or about 30% of the time, broadly matching IMGT annotations. A later genetic analysis reported fewer N-insertions in productive TCRs among donors in an Asian-associated ancestry cluster than the roughly 690-donor mean. HLA typing was unavailable for some donors at each locus, so association tests used only the typed subset. The classifier was reported to diagnose cytomegalovirus status with high specificity and sensitivity in both the original and validation cohorts. A later analysis found that HLA-associated TCR beta chains were more clonally expanded and had lower generation probabilities than equally common non-associated chains. This cohort had only TCR beta chains sequenced, and the lack of alpha or paired-chain data limited which features could be detected. The authors suggested that the approach could potentially be extended to other disease states and immunological phenotypes. Specific HLA alleles were associated with roughly 16,000 TCR beta sequences at a false discovery rate of 0.05 in a later analysis.

From a lookup of the germline V gene, CDR1 and CDR2 are SGHVS and FQNEAQ. Unmatched junction bases come to 7, with V trimmed by 2 bases and J by 4 bases. The CDR3 runs 16 residues from the cysteine to the phenylalanine. The CDR3 DNA has 48 bases and is translated from base 1. To note about this clone: Its cognate antigen has yet to be identified. Base qualities are not at hand, and no much larger clone is one base apart.

The origin of this receptor is a woman in her thirties or forties in good health and CMV-seronegative. Sequences were obtained from PBMCs. The chain is made from TRBV7-8 and TRBJ2-4; TRBD1 fits 8 bases in the junction. The CDR3 here reads CASSLTTGGMKNIQYF. The sequenced DNA: TGTGCCAGCAGCTTAACCACAGGGGGAATGAAAAACATTCAGTACTTC.